Presented here are 21 T cell receptor beta chains from one specimen sequenced in a study of response to subunit inactivated influenza vaccine. TCRdb itself ran the RT-PCR reads through MiXCR, one entry per CDR3 protein. This repertoire shows some 850,000 distinct CDR3 sequences, 15% to 20% found once; its top ten account for about a tenth. The specimen was PBMCs from blood, collected roughly 5 days after vaccination. The receptors originated from a man aged 45-60 years who received an inactivated influenza vaccine.

This clonotype was seen only once. This sequence joins TRBV9 and TRBJ1-6; D is unresolved. The CDR3 runs to 14 residues. Deletions cut 0 bases from V and 10 bases from J, with 11 bases between. Germline values: CDR1 SGDLS, CDR2 YYNGEE. The CDR3 spells CASSVEGPSSPLHF. The CDR3 nucleotides are TGTGCCAGCAGCGTAGAAGGGCCTTCATCACCCCTCCACTTT.

This clonotype was picked up a small number of times. V is TRBV7-9 and J is TRBJ2-1, with D hard to call. Germline CDR1 SEHNR, CDR2 FQNEAQ (reference sequence). The CDR3 has 15 amino acids. V lost 3 bases and J lost 0, with 9 bases in between. CDR3 nucleotides: TGTGCCAGCAGCTTCCCGACTGGCTCCTACAATGAGCAGTTCTTC. Its protein product is CASSFPTGSYNEQFF.

This clonotype was detected a few times. The chain uses TRBV12-3 or TRBV12-4 and TRBJ2-1; a weak D match, TRBD1 (5 bases). V lost 6 bases and J 8 bases, leaving 17 bases between the germline ends. The length of the CDR3 is 14 residues. In DNA form, the CDR3 reads TGTGCCAGCAGCTTCAGGGCTCCGGTGGATGAGCAGTTCTTC. This translates into CASSFRAPVDEQFF.

This clonotype occurred a few times. The chain couples TRBV24-1 to TRBJ2-2; TRBD1 or TRBD2 may be the D gene (5 bases each). Germline V gene data show CDR1 as KGHDR and CDR2 as SFDVKD. V gave up 5 bases and J gave up 4 bases, with 10 bases separating them. This CDR3 has 14 residues. The CDR3, as DNA: TGTGCCACCAGTGTTCACGGGGCCACCGGGGAGCTGTTTTTT. As protein: CATSVHGATGELFF.

The rearrangement joins TRBV20-1 to TRBJ2-7; D not resolved. Trimming pared 1 base from V and 5 bases from J, leaving 9 bases between. The CDR3 sequence is 12 residues long. Germline V gives CDR1 DFQATT, CDR2 SNEGSKA (reference sequence). CDR3 sequence reads: CSARVKGNEQYF. For the CDR3, the DNA is TGCAGTGCTAGAGTAAAGGGCAACGAGCAGTACTTC.

This chain uses TRBV11-2 with TRBJ2-2, with D perhaps matching TRBD2 (5 bases). With 0 bases removed from V and 4 bases from J, the gap between germline ends came to 9 bases. This CDR3 region has 15 residues. Germline V gene lookup returns CDR1 SGHAT and CDR2 FQNNGV. The CDR3 DNA sequence: TGTGCCAGCAGCTTAGATTCGGGGTTCACCGGGGAGCTGTTTTTT. It translates to CASSLDSGFTGELFF.

This clonotype was counted only a few times. CDR3 protein: CASSEYLGGGPQETQYF. The DNA of the CDR3 is TGTGCCAGCAGTGAATACCTCGGCGGGGGCCCCCAAGAGACCCAGTACTTC. The genes are TRBV25-1 and TRBJ2-5, with D possibly being TRBD2 (7 bases). The V end lost 0 bases, the J end lost 1 base, and 15 bases lay between the germline ends. The CDR3 is 17 amino acids. Germline CDR1 is MGHDK and CDR2 is SYGVNS.

This clonotype turned up a few times. V and J are TRBV7-9 and TRBJ2-3; D is ambiguous. V gave up 3 bases and J gave up 8 bases, with 12 bases separating them. Germline CDR1 is SEHNR and CDR2 is FQNEAQ (reference sequence). The length of the CDR3 is 13 residues. The CDR3 here is CASSLQLGSTQYF. The CDR3 region has the DNA TGTGCCAGCAGCTTGCAACTCGGTTCTACGCAGTATTTT.

The rearrangement uses TRBV28 and TRBJ2-1; D is possibly TRBD1 (6 bases). V was shortened by 6 bases and J by 5 bases, with 14 bases between the two germline ends. CDR3 length: 14 residues. Germline V gives CDR1 MDHEN, CDR2 SYDVKM. CDR3 in amino acids: CASRDTGSNNEQFF. The CDR3 bases are TGTGCCAGCAGGGATACAGGGTCCAACAATGAGCAGTTCTTC.

The rearrangement joins TRBV7-9 to TRBJ2-5; TRBD1 matches at 8 bases. The CDR3 totals 14 residues. The V segment lost 5 bases and the J segment 5 bases; nucleotides outside the gene matches: 7. Germline assignment: CDR1 SEHNR and CDR2 FQNEAQ (reference sequence). CDR3 in DNA: TGTGCCAGCAGCACTCGGACAGGGAGGGAGACCCAGTACTTC. Translated, it gives CASSTRTGRETQYF. The full variable domain, its missing parts supplied by reference TRBV7-9 and TRBJ2-5, is DTGVSQNPRHKITKRGQNVTFRCDPISEHNRLYWYRQTLGQGPEFLTYFQNEAQLEKSRLLSDRFSAERPKGSFSTLEIQRTEQGDSAMYLCASSTRTGRETQYFGPGTRLLVL.

The chain links TRBV5-1 to TRBJ2-2, with 10 bases fitting TRBD2. CDR1 and CDR2 (germline): SGHRS, YFSETQ. Germline trimming cut 1 base from V and 0 bases from J; bases unmatched to any gene: 6. There are 18 residues in the CDR3. CDR3 protein: CASSLLAGGKANTGELFF. CDR3 nucleotides: TGCGCCAGCAGCTTGTTAGCGGGGGGCAAAGCGAACACCGGGGAGCTGTTTTTT. Combining the CDR3 with reference TRBV5-1 and TRBJ2-2 gives the whole variable domain KAGVTQTPRYLIKTRGQQVTLSCSPISGHRSVSWYQQTPGQGLQFLFEYFSETQRNKGNFPGRFSGRQFSNSRSEMNVSTLELGDSALYLCASSLLAGGKANTGELFFGEGSRLTVL.

This clonotype has a handful of counts. This chain connects TRBV4-3 to TRBJ2-1; tentatively, D is TRBD1 (6 bases). The germline V gene encodes CDR1 LGHNA and CDR2 YSLEER. The CDR3 spans 13 residues. The V end was cut by 4 bases, the J end by 6 bases, with 10 bases between. The CDR3 loop is CASSPKGGNEQFF. In DNA form, the CDR3 reads TGCGCCAGCAGCCCGAAAGGGGGCAATGAGCAGTTCTTC.

In its sample, this clonotype was seen many times. The chain links TRBV18 to TRBJ2-4; 8 bases fit TRBD2. The CDR3 runs 17 residues. Germline V gives CDR1 KGHSH, CDR2 LQKENI. The V gene end was trimmed by 3 bases and the J gene end by 3 bases; junction bases not matched to a gene: 10. For the CDR3, the DNA is TGTGCCAGCTCACCCCCCCGGGGGGGCAACGACAAAAACATTCAGTACTTC. This codes for CASSPPRGGNDKNIQYF. Full variable domain (remainder filled in from reference TRBV18 and TRBJ2-4): NAGVMQNPRHLVRRRGQEARLRCSPMKGHSHVYWYRQLPEEGLKFMVYLQKENIIDESGMPKERFSAEFPKEGPSILRIQQVVRGDSAAYFCASSPPRGGNDKNIQYFGAGTRLSVL.

This clonotype has only a few counts. The chain employs TRBV11-2 and TRBJ2-6; no reliable D call. V was clipped by 5 bases and J by 0 bases, with 14 bases between them. In germline, CDR1 is SGHAT, CDR2 FQNNGV. The CDR3 runs 17 residues. CDR3 residues: CASSLRLQSSGANVLTF. CDR3 coding DNA: TGTGCCAGCAGCCTACGCCTGCAGAGCTCTGGGGCCAACGTCCTGACTTTC.

Only a few counts were recorded for this clonotype. The chain couples TRBV6-5 to TRBJ2-6, with D hard to call. The CDR3 totals 15 residues. The V end was cut by 3 bases, the J end by 2 bases, with 8 bases between. Germline assignment: CDR1 MNHEY and CDR2 SVGAGI. CDR3 loop: CASSYWVAGANVLTF. CDR3 coding DNA: TGTGCCAGCAGTTATTGGGTGGCTGGGGCCAACGTCCTGACTTTC.

V usage is TRBV6-2 or TRBV6-3 and J usage is TRBJ2-5; D uncertain. The CDR3 covers 14 residues. Trimming removed 6 bases at V and 0 bases at J, with 11 bases between. Germline lookup yields CDR1 MNHEY and CDR2 SVGEGT. The CDR3: CASSHYSYQETQYF. The CDR3 DNA is TGTGCCAGCAGCCATTACAGTTACCAAGAGACCCAGTACTTC.

This clonotype was observed a handful of times. The chain has TRBV20-1 and TRBJ2-7; tentatively, D is TRBD2 (5 bases). Between the trimmed V and J ends, which lost 1 base and 3 bases, there was a span of 13 bases. Per the germline V gene, CDR1 is DFQATT and CDR2 is SNEGSKA (reference sequence). This CDR3 has 14 residues. DNA for the CDR3: TGCAGTGCTAGAGCATTGCTAGCCGGCTACGAGCAGTACTTC. Its protein product is CSARALLAGYEQYF.

The chain couples TRBV12-3 or TRBV12-4 to TRBJ1-6; possibly TRBD1 for D (6 bases). With 3 bases removed from V and 8 bases from J, the gap between germline ends came to 14 bases. CDR3 length equals 15 residues. The CDR3 DNA reads as TGTGCCAGCAGTTTTCCCAAGGGGGTCGATTCACCCCTCCACTTT. Protein: CASSFPKGVDSPLHF.

This clonotype came up a few times. The V gene is TRBV4-3, the J gene TRBJ2-1, with unresolved D. Per germline, CDR1 LGHNA and CDR2 YSLEER. The CDR3 spans 14 residues. Trimming shortened V by 0 bases and J by 7 bases, and 10 bases separated the two germline ends. The CDR3 DNA follows: TGCGCCAGCAGCCAAGATCAGACTGGTAATGAGCAGTTCTTC. Encoded protein: CASSQDQTGNEQFF.

The chain carries TRBV7-2 and TRBJ2-5; D could derive from TRBD1 or TRBD2 (5 bases each). The V gene's germline CDR1 is SGHTA and CDR2 FQGNSA. CDR3 length equals 14 residues. V was trimmed by 3 bases and J by 5 bases, leaving 13 bases between them. The CDR3: CASSLRGTLETQYF. The CDR3 DNA reads TGTGCCAGCAGCTTGAGGGGCACTCTGGAGACCCAGTACTTC.

DNA of the CDR3: TGCGCCAGCAGCTTCGGACAGGGGAGGGACGAGCAGTACTTC. It encodes CASSFGQGRDEQYF. The V call is TRBV5-1, the J call TRBJ2-7; 9 nucleotides line up with TRBD1. This CDR3 has 14 residues. Per the germline V gene, CDR1 is SGHRS and CDR2 is YFSETQ. J was trimmed by 5 bases and V by 2 bases; bases with no gene match: 5.